These T cell receptor beta chains were read from a single sample in a study of T cells in Graves' hyperthyroidism and ophthalmopathy. TCRdb analysed the multiplex PCR reads with MiXCR anew, one entry per CDR3 protein. This table has approximately 640,000 distinct CDR3 sequences, just under 45% appearing once. Material for sequencing was peripheral blood or thyroid tissue (not recorded which). The receptors originated from an adult man with Graves' disease, either hyperthyroidism or ophthalmopathy (not recorded which). The CDR3 runs from the conserved cysteine through the conserved F or W. D genes are given only for firm matches. A clone size is listed for some rows: how often the clone was seen (once, few, many), or a class if it is expanded.

J	size	D	V	CDR3	DNA
TRBJ1-1	few	.	TRBV2	CASSRQLQLAEAFF	TGTGCCAGCAGCCGACAGCTTCAGTTGGCTGAAGCTTTCTTT
TRBJ2-2	.	.	TRBV4-1	CASSQESVITGELFF	TGCGCCAGCAGCCAAGAATCGGTGATCACCGGGGAGCTGTTTTTT
TRBJ1-6	many	.	TRBV24-1	CATYSEYNSPLHF	TGTGCCACCTACAGCGAGTATAATTCACCCCTCCACTTT
TRBJ1-2	.	TRBD1	TRBV5-1	CATSTGSYGYTF	TGCGCCACTTCGACAGGGAGCTATGGCTACACCTTC
TRBJ2-7	.	TRBD2	TRBV25-1	CASSELVGLGSYEQYF	TGTGCCAGCAGTGAATTAGTGGGACTAGGGTCCTACGAGCAGTACTTC
TRBJ1-1	many	TRBD1	TRBV9	CASSEWTGNTEAFF	TGTGCCAGCAGCGAATGGACAGGGAACACTGAAGCTTTCTTT
TRBJ1-2	few	TRBD1	TRBV19	CASRGQGAIGDGYTF	TGTGCCAGTAGAGGACAGGGGGCGATCGGAGATGGCTACACCTTC
TRBJ2-5	.	TRBD2	TRBV10-1	CASSDASGLETQYF	TGCGCCAGCAGTGATGCTAGCGGGTTAGAGACCCAGTACTTC
TRBJ1-6	.	TRBD1	TRBV10-3	CAIGRDSYSPLHF	TGTGCCATCGGTAGGGACAGTTATTCACCCCTCCACTTT
TRBJ1-2	many	TRBD1	TRBV10-2	CATNPDRDYGYTF	TGCGCCACCAATCCCGACAGGGACTATGGCTACACCTTC
TRBJ2-7	many	.	TRBV7-9	CASSTDRGGEYF	TGTGCCAGCAGCACCGACAGGGGAGGGGAGTACTTC
TRBJ1-1	.	.	TRBV5-1	CASSLASLDEAFF	TGCGCCAGCAGCTTGGCTAGTCTAGATGAAGCTTTCTTT
TRBJ1-2	many	.	TRBV2	CASTSRGRGGYTF	TGTGCCAGCACCTCACGGGGCAGAGGTGGCTACACCTTC
TRBJ1-3	.	.	TRBV10-3	CASSEGLRTSGNTIYF	TGTGCCTCCTCCGAGGGACTCAGGACGTCTGGAAACACCATATATTTT
TRBJ1-1	many	TRBD1	TRBV7-3	CASSITGEGEAFF	TGTGCCAGCAGCATTACAGGGGAGGGTGAAGCTTTCTTT
TRBJ1-5	.	.	TRBV7-2	CASSLTGTRGQPQHF	TGTGCCAGCAGCTTAACTGGGACCAGAGGTCAGCCCCAGCATTTT
TRBJ1-2	many	.	TRBV20-1	CSAPQGINYGYTF	TGCAGTGCGCCTCAGGGAATTAACTATGGCTACACCTTC
TRBJ2-7	few	.	TRBV27	CASSLSRDSYEQYF	TGTGCCAGCAGTTTGTCCCGGGACTCTTACGAGCAGTACTTC
TRBJ1-1	many	.	TRBV14	CASSQVRNLNTEAFF	TGTGCCAGCAGCCAAGTCAGGAACTTGAACACTGAAGCTTTCTTT
TRBJ2-7	.	.	TRBV7-8	CASSPGLGTNVFEQYF	TGTGCCAGCAGCCCTGGGCTTGGGACAAATGTTTTCGAGCAGTACTTC
TRBJ1-2	many	.	TRBV24-1	CATSDAGYGYTF	TGTGCCACCAGTGATGCCGGCTATGGCTACACCTTC
TRBJ1-3	.	.	TRBV14	CASSPGLKSIYF	TGTGCCAGCAGCCCAGGACTCAAGTCCATATATTTT
TRBJ1-2	.	.	TRBV2	CAFREGHGYTF	TGTGCCTTCAGGGAGGGTCATGGCTACACCTTC
TRBJ2-7	.	TRBD1	TRBV20-1	CSAKETGGGPYEQYF	TGCAGTGCAAAAGAAACAGGGGGAGGACCCTACGAGCAGTACTTC
TRBJ1-2	few	TRBD1	TRBV7-9	CASSQRDRDNGYTF	TGTGCCAGCAGCCAACGGGACAGGGATAATGGCTACACCTTC
TRBJ1-6	many	.	TRBV7-8	CASSPFSGRSPLHF	TGTGCCAGCAGCCCCTTCTCAGGGCGATCACCCCTCCACTTT
TRBJ1-1	few	.	TRBV20-1	CSAGAGPNTEAFF	TGCAGTGCTGGGGCGGGGCCGAACACTGAAGCTTTCTTT
TRBJ1-5	many	.	TRBV10-3	CAISRSDRSNQPQHF	TGTGCCATCAGTCGATCCGACAGGAGCAATCAGCCCCAGCATTTT
TRBJ1-2	many	.	TRBV6-5	CASSYWGANYGYTF	TGTGCCAGCAGTTATTGGGGGGCAAACTATGGCTACACCTTC
TRBJ1-4	.	.	TRBV11-1	CASSLSGATNGKLFF	TGTGCCAGCAGCTTATCGGGCGCAACTAATGGAAAACTGTTTTTT
TRBJ1-6	few	TRBD1	TRBV12-3/TRBV12-4	CASSQTGGDNSPLHF	TGTGCCAGCAGTCAAACAGGGGGCGATAATTCACCCCTCCACTTT
TRBJ2-5	many	TRBD2	TRBV25-1	CASSDPAGVEEETQYF	TGTGCCAGCAGTGATCCGGCGGGAGTGGAAGAGGAGACCCAGTACTTC
TRBJ2-7	.	.	TRBV9	CASSSSIYEQYF	TGTGCCAGCTCGTCGAGTATCTACGAGCAGTACTTC
TRBJ1-1	many	.	TRBV7-9	CASSLKGLNTEAFF	TGTGCCAGCAGCTTAAAGGGATTGAACACTGAAGCTTTCTTT
TRBJ2-7	.	.	TRBV7-9	CAISDRGGAAYEQYF	TGTGCCATCAGTGATAGGGGGGGGGCGGCCTACGAGCAGTACTTC
TRBJ1-1	.	.	TRBV20-1	CSARAGRGFVEAFF	TGCAGTGCTAGAGCTGGTCGGGGTTTTGTTGAAGCTTTCTTT
TRBJ1-1	many	.	TRBV7-9	CASSLGGAGSEAFF	TGTGCCAGCAGCTTAGGTGGGGCCGGGAGTGAAGCTTTCTTT
TRBJ2-5	.	.	TRBV7-9	CASSFYICSVRGIQETQYF	.
TRBJ1-5	many	.	TRBV7-8	CASSPAGVDQPQHF	TGTGCCAGCAGCCCTGCAGGGGTTGATCAGCCCCAGCATTTT
TRBJ1-5	.	TRBD1	TRBV14	CASSQDPGGSNQPQHF	TGTGCCAGCAGCCAAGATCCAGGGGGATCTAATCAGCCCCAGCATTTT
TRBJ1-2	.	TRBD1	TRBV7-9	CASSKQGADYYGYTF	TGTGCCAGCAGCAAACAGGGGGCAGACTACTATGGCTACACCTTC
TRBJ1-4	.	.	TRBV25-1	CASSYDPGRAEKLFF	TGTGCCAGCAGTTACGACCCCGGGCGGGCCGAAAAACTGTTTTTT
TRBJ2-5	many	TRBD2	TRBV7-2	CASSQDSAGGAETQYF	TGTGCCAGCAGCCAAGATTCGGCGGGAGGGGCCGAGACCCAGTACTTC
TRBJ1-2	many	TRBD1	TRBV2	CASMQGANGYTF	TGTGCCAGCATGCAGGGGGCGAACGGCTACACCTTC
TRBJ1-6	.	.	TRBV20-1	CSARVGSSYNSPLHF	TGCAGTGCTAGAGTTGGGTCGAGCTATAATTCACCCCTCCACTTT
TRBJ2-7	once	TRBD2	TRBV7-2	CASRAGLADLYEQYF	TGTGCCAGCAGGGCGGGACTAGCGGACCTCTACGAGCAGTACTTC
TRBJ2-5	.	.	TRBV19	CASSIINGRRETQYF	TGTGCCAGTAGTATAATTAACGGGAGACGAGAGACCCAGTACTTC
TRBJ1-4	once	.	TRBV28	CASLDSTNEKLFF	TGTGCCAGCTTGGACTCCACTAATGAAAAACTGTTTTTT
TRBJ1-5	.	.	TRBV6-6	CAWSVSHYSNQPQHF	TGTGCCTGGAGTGTCAGTCACTATAGCAATCAGCCCCAGCATTTT
TRBJ1-1	.	TRBD1	TRBV29-1	CSVAGGRHTEAFF	TGCAGCGTTGCAGGGGGGAGACACACTGAAGCTTTCTTT
TRBJ2-5	.	.	TRBV19	CASGIGGSYQETQYF	TGTGCCAGTGGTATAGGCGGCAGCTACCAAGAGACCCAGTACTTC
TRBJ1-5	.	TRBD1	TRBV5-5	CASSSGPGGGNQPQHF	TGTGCCAGCAGCAGCGGCCCAGGGGGCGGCAATCAGCCCCAGCATTTT
TRBJ2-7	many	TRBD2	TRBV12-3/TRBV12-4	CASSPSGSVYEQYF	TGTGCCAGCAGTCCGAGCGGGAGCGTGTACGAGCAGTACTTC
TRBJ1-2	.	TRBD1	TRBV15	CATSRDTGADGYTF	TGTGCCACCAGCAGAGATACAGGGGCAGATGGCTACACCTTC
TRBJ2-7	.	.	TRBV25-1	CAWTMAANYEQYF	TGTGCCTGGACTATGGCAGCCAACTACGAGCAGTACTTC
TRBJ1-2	many	.	TRBV20-1	CSAGTEDYGYTF	TGCAGTGCCGGGACGGAAGACTATGGCTACACCTTC
TRBJ2-5	many	.	TRBV6-5	CASSGSLWEETQYF	TGTGCCAGCAGTGGCTCACTTTGGGAAGAGACCCAGTACTTC
TRBJ1-2	.	.	TRBV7-2	CASSQRGVGYYGYTF	TGTGCCAGCAGCCAACGCGGAGTGGGCTACTATGGCTACACCTTC